The 19 T cell receptor beta chains listed next were all sequenced from one sample in a study of PD-L1 blockade in urothelial cancer. Time point indicated: pretreatment peripheral blood. The method was immunoSEQ multiplex PCR; TCRdb's version includes in-frame clones alone and lacks a portion of them. The sample lists approximately 100,000 clones; roughly 90% were seen once. Material: PBMCs, obtained around atezolizumab (anti-PD-L1) treatment. Source of these receptors: an elderly woman with urothelial cancer.

The chain is built from TRBV18 and TRBJ1-5; 9 nucleotides line up with TRBD1. Trimming removed 3 bases from V and 2 bases from J; junction bases left unmatched: 11. This CDR3 region has 18 residues. The germline V gene has CDR1 KGHSH and CDR2 LQKENI. The CDR3 coding sequence is TGTGCCAGCTCACCTCAAACAGGGGGCGTCGATCGCAATCAGCCCCAGCATTTT. This codes for CASSPQTGGVDRNQPQHF.

The rearrangement joins TRBV7-9 to TRBJ2-5, with 10 bases lining up with TRBD2. The germline V gene encodes CDR1 SEHNR and CDR2 FQNEAQ (reference sequence). This CDR3 has 15 residues. Trimming removed 5 bases from V and 5 bases from J; junction bases left unmatched: 8. The CDR3 here is CASSPGTSVPETQYF. The CDR3 bases are TGTGCCAGCAGCCCCGGGACTAGCGTTCCGGAGACCCAGTACTTC.

The V call is TRBV27, the J call TRBJ2-3; 9 bases align to TRBD2. The length of the CDR3 is 15 residues. From germline, CDR1 is MNHEY and CDR2 SMNVEV (reference sequence). V was pared by 4 bases and J by 2 bases, with 4 bases of the junction left unmatched. DNA of the CDR3: TGTGCCAGCAGTTCCGGCGGGAGGGCCACAGATACGCAGTATTTT. It encodes CASSSGGRATDTQYF.

The V call is TRBV19, the J call TRBJ1-4; 9 nucleotides line up with TRBD1. The junction had 3 bases not matched to a gene; V was cut back by 10 bases and J by 0 bases. This CDR3 is built from 14 residues. Germline V gene sequence: CDR1 LNHDA, CDR2 SQIVND (reference sequence). CDR3 coding DNA: TGTGCCACCGGACAGGGGACAACTAATGAAAAACTGTTTTTT. It codes for CATGQGTTNEKLFF. Complete variable domain (other parts from reference TRBV19 and TRBJ1-4): DGGITQSPKYLFRKEGQNVTLSCEQNLNHDAMYWYRQDPGQGLRLIYYSQIVNDFQKGDIAEGYSVSREKKESFPLTVTSAQKNPTAFYLCATGQGTTNEKLFFGSGTQLSVL.

V usage is TRBV27 and J usage is TRBJ1-5; D is perhaps TRBD1 (5 bases). V dropped 0 bases and J dropped 15 bases, with 24 bases sitting between them. The germline V gene encodes CDR1 MNHEY and CDR2 SMNVEV (reference sequence). The CDR3 runs 16 residues. Written as DNA, the CDR3 is TGTGCCAGCAGTTTATCGCGGCCTGGGGGGTGGGCTACCACGCATTTT. Translated: CASSLSRPGGWATTHF.

V gene TRBV18 combines with J gene TRBJ2-5, with a possible D match to TRBD2 (6 bases). V was pared by 3 bases and J by 5 bases, with 13 bases between. The CDR3 contains 14 residues. CDR1 KGHSH and CDR2 LQKENI come from the germline V gene. The CDR3 sequence is CASSPGGGWETQYF. DNA for the CDR3: TGTGCCAGCTCACCCGGAGGAGGGTGGGAGACCCAGTACTTC.

This sequence joins TRBV18 and TRBJ2-1; 10 bases are a match to TRBD2. The J segment lost 1 base and the V segment lost 1 base, leaving 1 base of the junction unmatched. The CDR3 consists of 16 residues. Germline V lookup: CDR1 KGHSH, CDR2 LQKENI. CDR3 nucleotide sequence: TGTGCCAGCTCACCACTGACTAGCGGGTCCTACAATGAGCAGTTCTTC. Its translation: CASSPLTSGSYNEQFF.

CDR3 in amino acids: CASRRQELNTEAFF. The CDR3 region has the DNA TGTGCCAGCAGGCGACAGGAATTGAACACTGAAGCTTTCTTT. The chain combines TRBV6-5 with TRBJ1-1; tentatively, D is TRBD1 (6 bases). The length of the CDR3 is 14 residues. The germline gives CDR1 MNHEY, CDR2 SVGAGI. V was pared by 6 bases and J by 0 bases, with 11 bases between.

The CDR3 coding sequence is TGTGCCAGCAGCTTGTTCACAGGGGGGGACAATCAGCCCCAGCATTTT. Amino acid sequence: CASSLFTGGDNQPQHF. This chain links TRBV5-6 with TRBJ1-5; 8 bases fit TRBD1. There are 16 residues in the CDR3. The V gene's germline CDR1 is SGHDT and CDR2 YYEEEE. The V gene end was trimmed by 1 base and the J gene end by 3 bases; junction bases not matched to a gene: 6. The full variable domain, with the rest looked up from reference TRBV5-6 and TRBJ1-5, is DAGVTQSPTHLIKTRGQQVTLRCSPKSGHDTVSWYQQALGQGPQFIFQYYEEEERQRGNFPDRFSGHQFPNYSSELNVNALLLGDSALYLCASSLFTGGDNQPQHFGDGTRLSIL.

The V gene is TRBV7-3, the J gene TRBJ1-1, with a possible D match to TRBD1 (6 bases). This CDR3 is 11 amino acids long. Trimming shortened V by 4 bases and J by 9 bases, and 9 bases separated the two germline ends. Germline CDR1 SGHTA, CDR2 FQGTGA. The DNA of the CDR3 is TGTGCCAGCAGCTACGGGGGGCAAGCTTTCTTT. Encoded protein: CASSYGGQAFF.

The chain joins TRBV10-3 to TRBJ2-5; D is ambiguous. This CDR3 has 12 residues. The V gene lost 10 bases and the J gene lost 1 base, with 10 bases spanning the gap. Per the germline V gene, CDR1 is ENHRY and CDR2 is SYGVKD. The CDR3 sequence is CATAPGQETQYF. In DNA, the CDR3 is TGTGCCACCGCCCCGGGCCAAGAGACCCAGTACTTC.

The V gene is TRBV10-3, the J gene TRBJ1-1; 11 bases map to TRBD1. The trim removed 4 bases at V and 6 bases at J, leaving 7 bases unmatched. This CDR3 has 15 residues. Germline loops: CDR1 ENHRY, CDR2 SYGVKD. Written as DNA, the CDR3 is TGTGCCATCAGTGGGACAGGGGGCCTCGGGGCTGAAGCTTTCTTT. This sequence encodes CAISGTGGLGAEAFF.

The chain uses TRBV5-1 and TRBJ1-1; 8 bases line up with TRBD1. J lost 6 bases, V lost 4 bases, and 5 bases had no gene match. The CDR3 sequence is 13 residues long. The germline V gene has CDR1 SGHRS and CDR2 YFSETQ. The CDR3 bases are TGCGCCAGCAGCAACGCACAGGGGGCTGAAGCTTTCTTT. Its translation: CASSNAQGAEAFF. Together with reference TRBV5-1 and TRBJ1-1, the CDR3 gives the full variable domain: KAGVTQTPRYLIKTRGQQVTLSCSPISGHRSVSWYQQTPGQGLQFLFEYFSETQRNKGNFPGRFSGRQFSNSRSEMNVSTLELGDSALYLCASSNAQGAEAFFGQGTRLTVV.

A single count supports this clone. The genes are TRBV7-8 and TRBJ2-7, with D tentatively TRBD2 (6 bases). This CDR3 has 11 amino acids. V was pared by 7 bases and J by 2 bases, with 6 bases between. Germline lookup yields CDR1 SGHVS and CDR2 FQNEAQ. CDR3 in DNA: TGTGCCAGCACGGGGGCCTACGAGCAGTACTTC. Residues: CASTGAYEQYF.

The chain uses TRBV28 and TRBJ2-7; the match to TRBD1 covers 8 bases. CDR1 is MDHEN, CDR2 SYDVKM, per germline. The CDR3 is 13 amino acids. Losses at the gene ends were 10 bases for V and 2 bases for J; bases not matched to a gene: 7. In DNA, the CDR3 is TGTGCCACCTCAGACAGGGGAACCTACGAGCAGTACTTC. Residues: CATSDRGTYEQYF.

This chain links TRBV18 with TRBJ2-5, with D perhaps TRBD2 (6 bases). The V and J ends lost 2 bases and 4 bases respectively, with 14 bases between them. This CDR3 comprises 15 residues. Germline-derived CDR1 and CDR2 are KGHSH and LQKENI. The CDR3 DNA is TGTGCCAGCTCACCATCAGGCGGGGCCGGAGAGACCCAGTACTTC. Residues: CASSPSGGAGETQYF.

The table lists this clone with a count of one. The chain is built from TRBV5-4 and TRBJ1-1, with D perhaps TRBD1 (6 bases). The V gene lost 4 bases and the J gene lost 1 base, with 14 bases spanning the gap. The CDR3 covers 15 residues. The germline CDR1 and CDR2 sequences are SGHNT and YYREEE (reference sequence). The CDR3 sequence is CASSPDRIRNTEAFF. CDR3 coding DNA: TGTGCCAGCAGCCCCGACAGGATCAGGAACACTGAAGCTTTCTTT.

CDR3 sequence: CASSPSGGGLAFF. In DNA, the CDR3 is TGTGCCAGCTCACCTTCCGGGGGGGGTCTGGCTTTCTTT. This chain joins TRBV18 and TRBJ1-1; possibly TRBD1 for D (5 bases). This CDR3 region has 13 residues. Trimming pared 3 bases from V and 11 bases from J, leaving 16 bases between. Germline lookup yields CDR1 KGHSH and CDR2 LQKENI. The variable domain in full, completed from reference TRBV18 and TRBJ1-1, reads NAGVMQNPRHLVRRRGQEARLRCSPMKGHSHVYWYRQLPEEGLKFMVYLQKENIIDESGMPKERFSAEFPKEGPSILRIQQVVRGDSAAYFCASSPSGGGLAFFGQGTRLTVV.

The chain recombines TRBV28 with TRBJ1-2, with 7 bases lining up with TRBD1. This CDR3 contains 13 residues. CDR1 is MDHEN and CDR2 is SYDVKM in the germline V gene. The J segment lost 2 bases and the V segment lost 4 bases, leaving 1 base of the junction unmatched. CDR3: CASSWGQNYGYTF. CDR3 bases: TGTGCCAGCAGTTGGGGACAGAACTATGGCTACACCTTC.